This T cell receptor (beta chain) was captured in a study of human CD8 memory T cell subsets. This CDR3 spans 17 amino acids. Germline V gene data show CDR1 as SGHTA and CDR2 as FQGTGA. It was UMI-labeled 5' RACE by which the TCR beta libraries were made. Reprocessing the 5' RACE reads, TCRdb reports a single entry for every CDR3 protein and omits DNA. The sample has over 10,000 distinct CDR3 sequences. This receptor was taken from a human donor in good health. The sample comprised CD8+ T cells from PBMCs. V usage is TRBV7-3 and J usage is TRBJ2-2; TCRdb proposes TRBD2, but this gene call is untestable without DNA. CDR3 sequence reads: CASSLRAGGPNTGELFF.